This T cell receptor beta chain appears in the sequencing data of a study of blood T cell repertoires in COVID-19 (TCRdb year 2020). Broadly, across the study: Samples covering the acute and convalescent phases of COVID-19 were provided by collaborators in the United States, Italy and Spain. Subjects who had been exposed to COVID-19, were actively infected with it, or had recovered from it provided the deeply sampled blood TCRbeta repertoires that made up the dataset. The prospective study material was composed of cDNA or gDNA derived from T cells, B-cell-depleted T cells, or PBMCs. Where HLA class I and class II types were available, the types were taken from metadata supplied by the sample provider, not from assay-based typing. The repertoires were released in a freely available public database meant as a resource for research on the immune response to SARS-CoV-2. Samples came from the ongoing ImmuneRACE study (first 160 participants) plus 1,254 subjects from 6 global collaborators. Nearly every sample came with metadata listing a de-identified subject ID, COVID-19 status, age in years and sex. Overall study results and their limits: Clinical and demographic metadata were provided uncurated, with the amount varying by source and participant.

Concerning this clone: It has no known antigen specificity. The record has no base qualities; no much larger clone is one base away.

Compared with germline, V lacks 0 bases and J lacks 4 bases; bases without a gene match: 3. CDR1 and CDR2, per the germline V gene, are SGDLS and YYNGEE. The CDR3 runs 15 amino acids, cysteine and phenylalanine included. The DNA shown is the 45-base CDR3, in frame from base 1. TCRbeta CDR3 regions were amplified from genomic DNA by means of the immunoSEQ Assay, a bias-controlled multiplex PCR. The source study handled its data this way. The number of nucleated cells in each sample was estimated by amplification of reference gene primers within the assay. To quantify the absolute abundance of each unique TCRbeta CDR3 rearrangement, sequence reads were collapsed and filtered. For each sample, productive Simpson clonality was calculated as the square root of Simpson's diversity index across productive rearrangements. In TCRdb, the immuneACCESS table is reduced to in-frame sequences with V and J assigned. These tables do not hold every clone; where another copy was compared, an unresolved V gene accounts for under half, and the others remain unexplained. For V, J and clone size, that table is used; D and trimming come from the DNA. Recorded for this sample are under 110,000 clones; about 64% of them occurred a single time. The ten largest clones capture roughly 0.9% of the sample.

Collaborating institutions collected whole blood in K2EDTA tubes following their own protocols. For TCRbeta analysis, collaborator samples were shipped as frozen whole blood, as isolated PBMCs, or as DNA extracted from either sample type. The sample consisted of peripheral blood. The chain is encoded by TRBV9 joined to TRBJ2-4, with 8 middle bases fitting TRBD1. This clonotype was obtained from a human donor with acute or convalescent COVID-19. The donor label of this sample is uncertain. The DNA is as follows: TGTGCCAGCAGCGTAGGGACAGGGTGGAAAAACATTCAGTACTTC. The translation is CASSVGTGWKNIQYF. Where the CDR3 stops, the reference TRBV9 and TRBJ2-4 genes take over; the full variable domain is DSGVTQTPKHLITATGQRVTLRCSPRSGDLSVYWYQQSLDQGLQFLIQYYNGEERAKGNILERFSAQQFPDLHSELNLSSLELGDSALYFCASSVGTGWKNIQYFGAGTRLSVL.